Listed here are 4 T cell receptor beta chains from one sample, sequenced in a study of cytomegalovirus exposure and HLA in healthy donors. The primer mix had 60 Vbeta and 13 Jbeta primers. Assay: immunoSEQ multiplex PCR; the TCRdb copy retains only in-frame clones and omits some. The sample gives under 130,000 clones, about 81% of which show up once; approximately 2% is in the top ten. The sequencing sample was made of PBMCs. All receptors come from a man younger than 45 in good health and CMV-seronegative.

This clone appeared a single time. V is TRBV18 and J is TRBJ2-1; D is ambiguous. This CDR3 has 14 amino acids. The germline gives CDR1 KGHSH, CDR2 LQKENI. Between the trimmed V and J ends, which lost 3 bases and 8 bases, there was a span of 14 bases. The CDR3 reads CASSPNLLGDEQFF. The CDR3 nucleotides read TGTGCCAGCTCACCCAACCTATTGGGCGATGAGCAGTTCTTC. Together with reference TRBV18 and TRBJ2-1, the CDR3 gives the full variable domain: NAGVMQNPRHLVRRRGQEARLRCSPMKGHSHVYWYRQLPEEGLKFMVYLQKENIIDESGMPKERFSAEFPKEGPSILRIQQVVRGDSAAYFCASSPNLLGDEQFFGPGTRLTVL.

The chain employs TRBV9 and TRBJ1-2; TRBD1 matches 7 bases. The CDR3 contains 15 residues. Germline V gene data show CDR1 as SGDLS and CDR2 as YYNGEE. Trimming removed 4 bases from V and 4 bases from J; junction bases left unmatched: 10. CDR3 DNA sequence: TGTGCCAGCAGCTCAGGGACAGCCGGCATCTATGGCTACACCTTC. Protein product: CASSSGTAGIYGYTF.

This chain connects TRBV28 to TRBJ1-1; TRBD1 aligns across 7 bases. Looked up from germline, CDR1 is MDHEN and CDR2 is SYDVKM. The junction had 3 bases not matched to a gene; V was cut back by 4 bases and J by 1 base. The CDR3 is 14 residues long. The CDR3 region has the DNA TGTGCCAGCAGTTCTGGACAGGAGAACACTGAAGCTTTCTTT. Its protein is CASSSGQENTEAFF.

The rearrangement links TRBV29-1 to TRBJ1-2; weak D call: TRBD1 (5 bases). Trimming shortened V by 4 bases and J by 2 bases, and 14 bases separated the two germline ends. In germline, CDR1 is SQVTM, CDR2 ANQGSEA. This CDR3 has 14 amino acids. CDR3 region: CSVGLSGGNYGYTF. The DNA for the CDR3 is TGCAGCGTTGGGCTGAGCGGGGGGAACTATGGCTACACCTTC.